This is a list of T cell receptor beta chains from one sample in a study of shared clonotypes between healthy human individuals. Sequenced by immunoSEQ multiplex PCR; TCRdb stores in-frame clones only, minus some. The sample consists of fewer than 650,000 clones, about three quarters of them appearing once. Sequencing was performed on PBMCs. The receptors here all came from a woman between 40 and 55 years old in good health. Some clones in this sample may be carry-over from other donors' samples. Each CDR3 is given with its conserved first and last residue. The D gene is left open where the match is weak. Some rows have no size entry. The others give once, few or many, or a class for an expanded clone.

J gene,D gene,clone size,V gene,CDR3 protein,CDR3 DNA
TRBJ2-3,-,once,TRBV27,CASRAGPHYTDTQYF,TGTGCCAGCAGGGCGGGACCCCATTACACAGATACGCAGTATTTT
TRBJ1-5,-,-,TRBV6-1,CASSLSGVANQPQHF,TGTGCCAGCAGTCTAAGCGGGGTCGCCAATCAGCCCCAGCATTTT
TRBJ1-2,-,-,TRBV27,CASSLWGAGGYTF,TGTGCCAGCAGTTTATGGGGGGCGGGGGGCTACACCTTC
TRBJ2-7,TRBD2,-,TRBV6-5,CATNSGSTYEQYF,TGTGCCACTAATAGCGGGAGCACGTACGAGCAGTACTTC
TRBJ1-2,-,-,TRBV28,CASRGTSPGYTF,TGTGCCAGCAGAGGAACCTCACCAGGCTACACCTTC
TRBJ1-2,TRBD1,-,TRBV30,CAWSGGDRDYGYTF,TGTGCCTGGAGTGGAGGGGACAGAGACTATGGCTACACCTTC
TRBJ1-4,TRBD1,-,TRBV7-9,CASSRDRGQIGNEKLFF,TGTGCCAGCAGCCGGGACAGGGGGCAAATTGGTAATGAAAAACTGTTTTTT
TRBJ2-2,-,-,TRBV29-1,CSVGVNGELFF,TGCAGCGTTGGGGTTAACGGGGAGCTGTTTTTT
TRBJ1-5,TRBD1,-,TRBV28,CASRLRTGSHLSNQPQHF,TGTGCCAGCAGACTAAGGACAGGATCCCATCTTAGTAATCAGCCCCAGCATTTT
TRBJ1-1,TRBD1,-,TRBV15,CATSRVPTGANEAFF,TGTGCCACCAGCAGAGTCCCGACAGGGGCGAATGAAGCTTTCTTT
TRBJ2-1,-,-,TRBV30,CAWSPIGAGQFF,TGTGCCTGGAGTCCCATCGGTGCCGGGCAGTTCTTC
TRBJ2-1,-,-,TRBV7-9,CASSFGTIYNEQFF,TGTGCCAGCAGCTTCGGGACAATCTACAATGAGCAGTTCTTC
TRBJ1-1,-,-,TRBV2,CASSEAQVPEAFF,TGTGCCAGCAGTGAAGCGCAGGTTCCTGAAGCTTTCTTT
TRBJ1-5,-,-,TRBV25-1,CASSESRDTNQPQHF,TGTGCCAGCAGTGAAAGTAGGGACACTAATCAGCCCCAGCATTTT
TRBJ2-3,-,-,TRBV18,CASSQGGDTQYF,TGTGCCAGCTCCCAGGGGGGAGATACGCAGTATTTT
TRBJ2-4,TRBD1,-,TRBV28,CASSGTGRAKNIQYF,TGTGCCAGCAGCGGGACAGGGAGAGCCAAAAACATTCAGTACTTC
TRBJ2-2,-,-,TRBV28,CASSPLGGELFF,TGTGCCAGCAGTCCCTTGGGCGGGGAGCTGTTTTTT
TRBJ2-7,-,-,TRBV9,CASSVRPAKEQYF,TGTGCCAGCAGCGTACGCCCTGCAAAAGAGCAGTACTTC
TRBJ2-1,TRBD2,-,TRBV27,CASSRGRLAVFNEQFF,TGTGCCAGCAGCCGGGGGAGACTAGCGGTCTTCAATGAGCAGTTCTTC
TRBJ1-1,-,few,TRBV6-1,CASSGGGHLGNTEAFF,TGTGCCAGCAGTGGGGGGGGACACCTCGGGAACACTGAAGCTTTCTTT
TRBJ1-1,-,-,TRBV10-1,CASSDRRGLDTEAFF,TGCGCCAGCAGTGATCGTAGGGGACTAGACACTGAAGCTTTCTTT